Described below is a single T cell receptor (beta chain) sequence and its context. Its specificity is not known. Since a much larger clone is just one base distant, this may be a read error. The sample comes from a study of shared clonotypes between healthy human individuals. Study-wide results and limits: Only blood samples were collected, and tissue repertoires likely differ.

Caucasian adults living in Nashville, Tennessee, provided all samples. The CDR3 has 13 amino acids. Germline CDR1 GTSNPN, CDR2 SVGIG (reference sequence). V was cut by 0 bases and J by 3 bases, with 6 bases left in between. Produced via immunoSEQ multiplex PCR; TCRdb's table is partial and in-frame only. The sample contains roughly 500,000 clones, less than 80% of which appear only once. This receptor was identified in a woman aged 35 to 49 in good health. Some clones in this sample may be carry-over from other donors' samples. The chain couples TRBV30 to TRBJ2-4; D uncertain. Input material: PBMCs. CDR3 residues: CAWSVGGKNIQYF. In DNA form, the CDR3 reads TGTGCCTGGAGTGTGGGCGGCAAAAACATTCAGTACTTC.